The entry that follows covers one TCR beta chain sequence. Germline V gives CDR1 SNHLY, CDR2 FYNNEI. The CDR3 contains 13 residues. Trimming shortened V by 2 bases and J by 5 bases, and 9 bases separated the two germline ends. Original handling: Amplification of reference gene primers provided the estimated nucleated cell counts. Profiled with immunoSEQ multiplex PCR; TCRdb holds only in-frame clones, not every one. V and J calls and clone size are copied from that table; D and trimming were computed from the DNA. The sample lists fewer than 250,000 clones; roughly 84% were seen once. The data were obtained in a study of blood T cell repertoires in COVID-19.

The rearrangement links TRBV2 to TRBJ1-1; D call uncertain. The specimen was peripheral blood. The source of this sequence is a woman in her thirties or forties who had recovered from COVID-19. The DNA of the CDR3 is TGTGCCAGCAGTGAAACGGGAAGAACTGAAGCTTTCTTT. This encodes CASSETGRTEAFF.